This T cell receptor (beta chain) was sequenced in a study of glioma-infiltrating T cells after dendritic cell vaccination. At the level of the study: Treatment, given 2003 to 2012, was autologous tumor lysate-pulsed dendritic cell vaccination. Dendritic cells derived from monocytes and pulsed with autologous tumor lysate formed the vaccine. Notes on the study in general: No direct clonality-survival link was found; a diverse polyclonal response may matter. Complete blood and tumor specimen sets were limited to few patients.

V shed 0 bases and J shed 4 bases, with 11 bases lying between them. Per germline, CDR1 SGDLS and CDR2 YYNGEE. CDR3 length: 15 residues. Only in-frame clones appear in the TCRdb table, and some are missing; sequencing was by immunoSEQ multiplex PCR. Counted here are some 38,000 clones, around 80% occurring once; the ten biggest clones make up 7.8%. This clone was seen just once. Its target is not known. This chain connects TRBV9 to TRBJ1-5; no definite D call. The material sequenced was blood, taken before dendritic cell vaccination. The receptor was isolated from a human donor with glioblastoma. The CDR3 is CASSVGGGPNQPQHF. The CDR3 coding sequence is TGTGCCAGCAGCGTAGGTGGCGGGCCTAATCAGCCCCAGCATTTT.